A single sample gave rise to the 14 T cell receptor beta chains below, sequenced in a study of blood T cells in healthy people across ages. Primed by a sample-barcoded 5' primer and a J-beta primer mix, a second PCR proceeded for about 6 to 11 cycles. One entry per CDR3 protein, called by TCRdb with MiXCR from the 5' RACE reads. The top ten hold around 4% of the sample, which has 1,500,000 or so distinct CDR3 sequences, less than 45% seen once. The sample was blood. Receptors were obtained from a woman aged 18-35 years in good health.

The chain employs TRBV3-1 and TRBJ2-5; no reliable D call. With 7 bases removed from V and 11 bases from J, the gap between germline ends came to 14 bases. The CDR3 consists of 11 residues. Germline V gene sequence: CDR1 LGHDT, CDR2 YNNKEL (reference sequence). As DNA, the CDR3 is TGTGCCAGCAAACGCTACAATGAGCAGTACTTC. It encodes CASKRYNEQYF.

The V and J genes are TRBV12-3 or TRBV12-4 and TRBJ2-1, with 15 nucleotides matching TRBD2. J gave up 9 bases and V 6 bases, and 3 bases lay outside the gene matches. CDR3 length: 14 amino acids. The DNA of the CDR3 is TGTGCCAGCAGGTGGACTAGCGGGAGGGTTGAGCAGTTCTTC. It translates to CASRWTSGRVEQFF.

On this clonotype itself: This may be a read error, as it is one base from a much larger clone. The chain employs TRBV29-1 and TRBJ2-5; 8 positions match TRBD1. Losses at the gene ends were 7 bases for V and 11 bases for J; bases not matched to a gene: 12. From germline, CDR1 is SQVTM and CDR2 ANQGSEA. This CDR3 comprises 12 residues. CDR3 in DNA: TGCAGCGCTCGGACAGGGTCCAATGAGCAGTACTTC. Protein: CSARTGSNEQYF.

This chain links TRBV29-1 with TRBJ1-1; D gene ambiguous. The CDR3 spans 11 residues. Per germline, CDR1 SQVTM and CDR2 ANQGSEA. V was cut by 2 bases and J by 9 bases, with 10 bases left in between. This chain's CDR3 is CSVERPTKAFF. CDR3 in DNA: TGCAGCGTTGAAAGGCCTACCAAAGCTTTCTTT. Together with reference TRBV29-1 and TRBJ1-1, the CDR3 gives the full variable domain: SAVISQKPSRDICQRGTSLTIQCQVDSQVTMMFWYRQQPGQSLTLIATANQGSEATYESGFVIDKFPISRPNLTFSTLTVSNMSPEDSSIYLCSVERPTKAFFGQGTRLTVV.

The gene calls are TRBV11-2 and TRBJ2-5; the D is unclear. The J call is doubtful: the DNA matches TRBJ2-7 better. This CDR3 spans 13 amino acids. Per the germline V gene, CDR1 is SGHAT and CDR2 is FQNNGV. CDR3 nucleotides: TGTGCCAGCAGCTACGATAATCCCTACGAGCAGTACTTC. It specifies CASSYDNPYEQYF.

This CDR3 reads CASSYRVATNEKLFF. DNA of the CDR3: TGTGCCAGCAGTTACAGGGTTGCAACTAATGAAAAACTGTTTTTT. The chain links TRBV12-3 or TRBV12-4 to TRBJ1-4, with a tentative D call TRBD1 (6 bases). The V and J ends lost 4 bases and 0 bases respectively, with 9 bases between them. The CDR3 totals 15 residues.

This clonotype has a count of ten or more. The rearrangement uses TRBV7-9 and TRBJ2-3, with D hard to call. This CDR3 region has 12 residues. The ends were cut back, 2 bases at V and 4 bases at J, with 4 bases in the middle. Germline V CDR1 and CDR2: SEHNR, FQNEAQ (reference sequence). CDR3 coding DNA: TGTGCCAGCAGCTTACTTGCAGATACGCAGTATTTT. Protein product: CASSLLADTQYF.

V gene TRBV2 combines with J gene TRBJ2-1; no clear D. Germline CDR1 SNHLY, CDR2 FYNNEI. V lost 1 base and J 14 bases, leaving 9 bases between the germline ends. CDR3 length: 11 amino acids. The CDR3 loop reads CASSEGQLEFF. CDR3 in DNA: TGTGCCAGCAGTGAAGGCCAGCTAGAGTTCTTC.

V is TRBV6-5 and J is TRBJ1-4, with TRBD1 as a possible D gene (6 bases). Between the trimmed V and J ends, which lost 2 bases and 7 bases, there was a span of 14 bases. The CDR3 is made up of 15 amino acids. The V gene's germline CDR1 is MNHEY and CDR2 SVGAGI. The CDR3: CASSYEGAGVEKLFF. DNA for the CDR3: TGTGCCAGCAGTTACGAAGGGGCAGGGGTTGAAAAACTGTTTTTT.

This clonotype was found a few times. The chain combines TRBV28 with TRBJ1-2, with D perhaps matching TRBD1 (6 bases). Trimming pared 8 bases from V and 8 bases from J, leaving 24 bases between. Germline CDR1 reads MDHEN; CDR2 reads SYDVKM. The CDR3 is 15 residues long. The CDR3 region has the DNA TGTGCCAGCTTCCCCACAGGGACATGGGGGTCCGGCTACACCTTC. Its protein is CASFPTGTWGSGYTF.

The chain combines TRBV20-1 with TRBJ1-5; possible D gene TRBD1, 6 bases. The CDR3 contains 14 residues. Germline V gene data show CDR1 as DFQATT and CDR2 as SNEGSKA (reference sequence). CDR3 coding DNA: TGCAGCTACGCAGCGGGGGCGAGCAATCAGCCCCAGCATTTT. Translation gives CSYAAGASNQPQHF.

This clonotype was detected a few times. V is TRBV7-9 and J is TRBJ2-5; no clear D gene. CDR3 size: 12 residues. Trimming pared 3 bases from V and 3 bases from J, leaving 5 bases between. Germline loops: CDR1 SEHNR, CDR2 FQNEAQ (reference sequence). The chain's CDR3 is CASSFQKETQYF. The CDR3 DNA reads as TGTGCCAGCAGCTTTCAGAAAGAGACCCAGTACTTC.

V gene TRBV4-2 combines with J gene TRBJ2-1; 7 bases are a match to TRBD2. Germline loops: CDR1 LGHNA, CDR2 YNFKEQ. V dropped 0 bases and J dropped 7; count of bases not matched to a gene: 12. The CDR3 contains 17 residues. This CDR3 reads CASSQDNPGRARNEQFF. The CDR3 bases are TGTGCCAGCAGCCAAGATAACCCTGGGAGGGCCAGGAATGAGCAGTTCTTC.

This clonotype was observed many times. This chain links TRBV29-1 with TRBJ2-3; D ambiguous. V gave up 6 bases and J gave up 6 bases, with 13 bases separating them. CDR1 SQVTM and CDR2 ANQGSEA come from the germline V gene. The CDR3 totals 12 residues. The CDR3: CSVGWEADTQYF. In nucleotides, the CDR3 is TGCAGCGTGGGGTGGGAAGCCGATACGCAGTATTTT.